This T cell receptor (beta chain) stems from a study of cytomegalovirus exposure and HLA in healthy donors. General study results and limits: Among the CMV-associated chains, three were confirmed in vitro as specific for CMV antigens.

V lost 5 bases to trimming and J lost 3 bases, with 7 bases between them. CDR1 and CDR2 from the germline V gene are MDHEN and SYDVKM. This CDR3 contains 12 residues. As regards this clone: Its antigen is unknown.

The PCR employed 60 Vbeta primers together with 13 Jbeta primers. Profiled with immunoSEQ multiplex PCR; TCRdb holds only in-frame clones, not every one. In the table there are roughly 89,000 clones, roughly 80% of which are singletons. The sequence was collected from a young man in good health and CMV-seropositive. What was sequenced was PBMCs. The gene calls are TRBV28 and TRBJ2-5; D unclear. This CDR3 reads CASSVREETQYF. The CDR3, as DNA: TGTGCCAGCAGTGTTCGGGAAGAGACCCAGTACTTC.